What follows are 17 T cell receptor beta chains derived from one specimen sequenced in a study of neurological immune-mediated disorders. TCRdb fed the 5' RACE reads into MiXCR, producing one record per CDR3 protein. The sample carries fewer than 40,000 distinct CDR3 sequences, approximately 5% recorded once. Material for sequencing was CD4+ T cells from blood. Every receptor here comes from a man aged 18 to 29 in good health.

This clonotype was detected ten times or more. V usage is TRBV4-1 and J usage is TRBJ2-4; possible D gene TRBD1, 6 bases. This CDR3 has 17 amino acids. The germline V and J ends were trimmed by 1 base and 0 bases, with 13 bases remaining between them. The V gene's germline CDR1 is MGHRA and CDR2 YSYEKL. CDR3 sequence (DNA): TGCGCCAGCAGCCAAGGAAGAGTCAGGGGAGCCAAAAACATTCAGTACTTC. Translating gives CASSQGRVRGAKNIQYF.

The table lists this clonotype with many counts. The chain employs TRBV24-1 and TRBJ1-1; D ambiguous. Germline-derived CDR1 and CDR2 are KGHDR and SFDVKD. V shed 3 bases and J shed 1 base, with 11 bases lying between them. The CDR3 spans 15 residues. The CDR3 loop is CATSDPKDGNTEAFF. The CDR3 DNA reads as TGTGCCACCAGTGATCCAAAGGACGGGAACACTGAAGCTTTCTTT.

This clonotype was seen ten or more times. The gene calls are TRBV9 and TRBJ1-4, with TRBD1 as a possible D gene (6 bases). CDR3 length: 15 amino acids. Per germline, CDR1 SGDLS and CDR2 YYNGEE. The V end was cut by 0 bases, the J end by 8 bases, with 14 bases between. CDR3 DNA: TGTGCCAGCAGCGTAGTATCAGGGGTTGACGAAAAACTGTTTTTT. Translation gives CASSVVSGVDEKLFF. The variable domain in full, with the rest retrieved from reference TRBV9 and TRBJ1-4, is DSGVTQTPKHLITATGQRVTLRCSPRSGDLSVYWYQQSLDQGLQFLIQYYNGEERAKGNILERFSAQQFPDLHSELNLSSLELGDSALYFCASSVVSGVDEKLFFGSGTQLSVL.

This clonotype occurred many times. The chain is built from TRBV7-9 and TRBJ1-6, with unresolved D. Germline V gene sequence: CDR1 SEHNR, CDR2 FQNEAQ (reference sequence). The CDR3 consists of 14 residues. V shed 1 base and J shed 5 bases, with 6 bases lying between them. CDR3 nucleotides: TGTGCCAGCAGCTTAGGCACCGATAATTCACCCCTCCACTTT. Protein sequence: CASSLGTDNSPLHF.

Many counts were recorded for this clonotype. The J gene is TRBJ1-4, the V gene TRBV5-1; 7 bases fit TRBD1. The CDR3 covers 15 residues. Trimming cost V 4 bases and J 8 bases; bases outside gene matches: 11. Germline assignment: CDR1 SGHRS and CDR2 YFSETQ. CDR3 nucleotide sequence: TGCGCCAGCAGCCCAACAGGGGAAAAAGGGGAAAAACTGTTTTTT. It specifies CASSPTGEKGEKLFF.

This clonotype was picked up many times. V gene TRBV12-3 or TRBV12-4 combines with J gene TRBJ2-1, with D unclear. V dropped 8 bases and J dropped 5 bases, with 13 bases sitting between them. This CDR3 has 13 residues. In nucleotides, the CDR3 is TGTGCCAGCCGACTGTCGGAAAACAATGAGCAGTTCTTC. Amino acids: CASRLSENNEQFF.

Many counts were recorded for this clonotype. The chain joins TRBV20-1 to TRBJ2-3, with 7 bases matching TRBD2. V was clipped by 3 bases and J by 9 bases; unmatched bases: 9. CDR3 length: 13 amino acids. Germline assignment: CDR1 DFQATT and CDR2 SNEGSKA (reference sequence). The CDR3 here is CSASGGSGRTQYF. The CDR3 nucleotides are TGCAGTGCTAGCGGGGGGAGCGGGCGGACGCAGTATTTT.

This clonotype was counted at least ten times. In DNA form, the CDR3 reads TGTGCCAGCAGCTTGGCCGTCGCTAGCGGGGGGGCCTACGAGCAGTACTTC. Encoded protein: CASSLAVASGGAYEQYF. The V and J genes are TRBV5-6 and TRBJ2-7; 12 bases are shared with TRBD2. This CDR3 spans 17 amino acids. From germline, CDR1 is SGHDT and CDR2 YYEEEE. After removal of 0 bases from V and 2 bases from J, the junction contained 6 bases not matched to a gene.

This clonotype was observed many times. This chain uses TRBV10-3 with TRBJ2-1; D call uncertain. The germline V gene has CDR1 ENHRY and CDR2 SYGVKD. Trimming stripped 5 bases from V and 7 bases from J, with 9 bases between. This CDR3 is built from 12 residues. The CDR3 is CAISPNGNEQFF. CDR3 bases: TGTGCCATCAGTCCCAACGGGAATGAGCAGTTCTTC.

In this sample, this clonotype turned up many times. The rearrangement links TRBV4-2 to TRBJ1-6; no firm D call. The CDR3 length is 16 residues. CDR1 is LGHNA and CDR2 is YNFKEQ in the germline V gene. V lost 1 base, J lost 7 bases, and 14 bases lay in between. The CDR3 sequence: CASSQASAATNSPLHF. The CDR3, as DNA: TGTGCCAGCAGCCAAGCCTCGGCTGCAACCAATTCACCCCTCCACTTT.

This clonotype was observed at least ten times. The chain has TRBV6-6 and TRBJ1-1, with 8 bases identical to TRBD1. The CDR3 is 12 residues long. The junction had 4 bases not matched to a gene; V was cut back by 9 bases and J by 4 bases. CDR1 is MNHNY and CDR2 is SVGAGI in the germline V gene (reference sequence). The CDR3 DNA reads TGTGCCAGTGACAGGGGCCGCACTGAAGCTTTCTTT. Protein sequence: CASDRGRTEAFF.

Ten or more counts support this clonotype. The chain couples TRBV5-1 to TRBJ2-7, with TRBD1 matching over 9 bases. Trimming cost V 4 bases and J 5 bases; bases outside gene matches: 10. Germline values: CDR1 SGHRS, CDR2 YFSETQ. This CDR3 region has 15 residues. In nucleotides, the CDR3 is TGCGCCAGCAGCCCCCTGGACAGGGGCTCGGACGAGCAGTACTTC. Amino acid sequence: CASSPLDRGSDEQYF.

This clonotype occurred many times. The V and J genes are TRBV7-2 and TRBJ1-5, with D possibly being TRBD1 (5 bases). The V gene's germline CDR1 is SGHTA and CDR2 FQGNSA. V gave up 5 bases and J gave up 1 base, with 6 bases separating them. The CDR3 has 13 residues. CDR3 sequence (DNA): TGTGCCAGCAGCGACAGCAGCAATCAGCCCCAGCATTTT. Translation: CASSDSSNQPQHF. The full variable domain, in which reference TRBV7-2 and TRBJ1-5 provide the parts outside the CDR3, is GAGVSQSPSNKVTEKGKDVELRCDPISGHTALYWYRQSLGQGLEFLIYFQGNSAPDKSGLPSDRFSAERTGGSVSTLTIQRTQQEDSAVYLCASSDSSNQPQHFGDGTRLSIL.

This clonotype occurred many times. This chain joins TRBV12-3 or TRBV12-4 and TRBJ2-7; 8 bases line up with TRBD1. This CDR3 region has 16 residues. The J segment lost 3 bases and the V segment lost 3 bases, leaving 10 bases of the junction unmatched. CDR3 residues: CASSLRAGGLYYEQYF. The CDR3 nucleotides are TGTGCCAGCAGTTTGAGGGCAGGGGGCCTTTACTACGAGCAGTACTTC.

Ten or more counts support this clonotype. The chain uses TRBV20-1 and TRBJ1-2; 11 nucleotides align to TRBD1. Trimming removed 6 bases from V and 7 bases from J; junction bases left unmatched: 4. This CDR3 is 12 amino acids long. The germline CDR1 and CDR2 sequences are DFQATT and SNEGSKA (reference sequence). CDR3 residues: CSAPGTGGGYTF. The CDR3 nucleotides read TGCAGTGCGCCCGGGACAGGGGGTGGCTACACCTTC.

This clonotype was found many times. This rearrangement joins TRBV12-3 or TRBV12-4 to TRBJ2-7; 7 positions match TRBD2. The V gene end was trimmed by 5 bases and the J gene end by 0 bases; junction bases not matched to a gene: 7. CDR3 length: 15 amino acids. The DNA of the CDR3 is TGTGCCAGCAGTACACGGCGGGGGTACTCCTACGAGCAGTACTTC. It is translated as CASSTRRGYSYEQYF.

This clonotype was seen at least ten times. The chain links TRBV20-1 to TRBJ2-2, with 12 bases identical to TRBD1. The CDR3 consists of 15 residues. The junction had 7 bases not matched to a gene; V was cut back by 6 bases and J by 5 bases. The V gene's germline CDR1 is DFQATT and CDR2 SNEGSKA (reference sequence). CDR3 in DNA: TGCAGTGCATCGGGACAGGGGGCAAGGACCGGGGAGCTGTTTTTT. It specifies CSASGQGARTGELFF.